Reported below is one T cell receptor (beta chain). The data belong to a study of shared T cell receptors in the human thymus. Generated by immunoSEQ multiplex PCR, the TCRdb table keeps only in-frame clones and is missing some. The table has some 660,000 clones, around 87% seen once. The CDR3 sequence is 15 residues long. Germline V lookup: CDR1 SGHVS, CDR2 FQNEAQ. V was trimmed by 1 base and J by 0 bases, leaving 7 bases between them. This same sample was also part of a study on human thymus T cells. That report adds: Finnish infants who were healthy and having corrective surgery for congenital heart defects made up the donors. Unrelated people showed highly overlapping thymic repertoires, related research reported.

This clonotype was obtained from a boy in the first two years of life with a congenital heart defect. Sequenced input: thymocytes. The chain couples TRBV7-8 to TRBJ1-5; D remains ambiguous. For the CDR3, the DNA is TGTGCCAGCAGCTTAGTACAGAATAGCAATCAGCCCCAGCATTTT. This translates into CASSLVQNSNQPQHF.